The 7 T cell receptor beta chains below come from one sample, sequenced in a study of T cells in Graves' hyperthyroidism and ophthalmopathy. Amplification targeted TCR beta CDR3 regions from RNA transcripts. The HTBI primer set was used in a first-round RT-PCR of the TCR CDR3. One entry per CDR3 protein, called by TCRdb with MiXCR from the multiplex PCR reads. The sample yields roughly 500,000 distinct CDR3 sequences, around 45% seen once. Sequencing was performed on peripheral blood or thyroid tissue (not recorded which). The receptors shown here come from an adult woman with Graves' disease, either hyperthyroidism or ophthalmopathy (not recorded which).

The V gene is TRBV15, the J gene TRBJ1-6; the D gene is possibly TRBD1 (5 bases). CDR1 and CDR2 from the germline V gene are LNHNV and YYDKDF (reference sequence). V lost 3 bases, J lost 9 bases, and 12 bases lay in between. CDR3 length: 14 amino acids. The CDR3 loop reads CATSSTGAGSPLHF. The CDR3 nucleotides are TGTGCCACCAGCAGTACCGGGGCAGGTTCACCCCTCCACTTT.

This clonotype has at least ten counts. The chain couples TRBV12-3 or TRBV12-4 to TRBJ1-3; D possibly corresponds to TRBD1 (5 bases). V lost 5 bases and J 4 bases, leaving 15 bases between the germline ends. The CDR3 has 15 amino acids. The CDR3 is CASSPQTDGGNTIYF. Here the CDR3 DNA reads TGTGCCAGCAGTCCGCAGACAGATGGGGGAAACACCATATATTTT.

This clonotype was observed at least ten times. The rearrangement joins TRBV5-6 to TRBJ1-5; no reliable D call. The CDR3 spans 13 residues. V lost 2 bases and J 2 bases, leaving 5 bases between the germline ends. Germline V gives CDR1 SGHDT, CDR2 YYEEEE. CDR3 nucleotides: TGTGCCAGCAGCTTCTGGGGCAATCAGCCCCAGCATTTT. It encodes CASSFWGNQPQHF.

In this sample, this clonotype turned up a few times. A much larger clonotype is one base distant, so this may be a read error. This chain connects TRBV4-1 to TRBJ1-1; D remains ambiguous. CDR3 length: 12 amino acids. V lost 4 bases, J lost 5 bases, and 8 bases lay in between. CDR1 MGHRA and CDR2 YSYEKL come from the germline V gene. The CDR3 DNA sequence: TGCGCCAGCAGCCTAGGGAGGACTGAAGCTTTCTTT. Translated: CASSLGRTEAFF.

The rearrangement uses TRBV20-1 and TRBJ1-5; the D gene is possibly TRBD1 (5 bases). The CDR3 contains 16 residues. Germline lookup yields CDR1 DFQATT and CDR2 SNEGSKA (reference sequence). With 0 bases removed from V and 0 bases from J, the gap between germline ends came to 12 bases. Here the CDR3 reads CSARDLQQGSNQPQHF. CDR3 in DNA: TGCAGTGCTAGAGATCTCCAGCAGGGTAGCAATCAGCCCCAGCATTTT.

This clonotype was detected ten times or more. The rearrangement links TRBV20-1 to TRBJ2-7, with no clear D. Trimming cost V 4 bases and J 3 bases, with 16 bases left between them. The CDR3 has 14 residues. Germline V CDR1 and CDR2: DFQATT, SNEGSKA (reference sequence). CDR3 nucleotides: TGCAGTGCTAAGACCCGGACCGGCTACTACGAGCAGTACTTC. It translates to CSAKTRTGYYEQYF.

This clonotype was detected ten times or more. The gene calls are TRBV9 and TRBJ1-1, with 7 bases identical to TRBD1. Germline values: CDR1 SGDLS, CDR2 YYNGEE. The CDR3 totals 15 residues. Trimming cost V 4 bases and J 5 bases; bases outside gene matches: 11. CDR3 bases: TGTGCCAGCAGCCCGAGGGCCGACAGGGTTACTGAAGCTTTCTTT. It translates to CASSPRADRVTEAFF.